The clone carrying this TCR beta chain has at least ten counts. Its antigen is unknown. Alongside a J-beta primer mix, a sample-barcoded 5' primer served in a second PCR lasting 7 to 11 cycles. Each TCR beta cDNA got a 12-nucleotide random molecular identifier. MiXCR, run by TCRdb on the 5' RACE reads, gives a single entry per CDR3 protein. The sample includes about 720,000 distinct CDR3 sequences, just under 25% of them seen just once. This CDR3 is 15 amino acids long. Germline-derived CDR1 and CDR2 are SGHTA and FQGNSA. With 1 base removed from V and 7 bases from J, the gap between germline ends came to 16 bases. This specimen belongs to a study of blood T cells in healthy people across ages. About the research overall: The capture of about one barcoded beta molecule per two T cells was achieved by template switching.

General observations from the study: Unknown donor CMV status possibly confounded expanded clonotype changes.

This same sample was also part of a study on T cells of mothers and their children.

Material for sequencing was blood. The V and J genes are TRBV7-2 and TRBJ2-5; D is perhaps TRBD2 (6 bases). The source is a boy aged 10-17 years in good health. CDR3 in amino acids: CASSLGGADRGTQYF. DNA for the CDR3: TGTGCCAGCAGCTTAGGCGGGGCCGACCGGGGGACCCAGTACTTC.